This is a list of T cell receptor beta chains from one sample in a study of T cell responses to AZD1222 COVID-19 vaccine. The repertoire was sequenced with immunoSEQ multiplex PCR; TCRdb's copy has only in-frame clones and lacks some. The repertoire includes approximately 67,000 clones, around 84% of them detected once, and about 20% sits in the top ten. The sequencing here drew on peripheral blood, taken on day 0 of AZD1222 vaccination. The receptors were gathered from an adult in good health. CDR3s include the opening cysteine and the closing phenylalanine or tryptophan. The order of the fields is D gene, clone size, V gene, J gene, CDR3 DNA, CDR3 protein. D genes are given only for firm matches. Not all rows give a size; the values are once, few, many and, for expanded clones, a class.

>TRBD1|NA|TRBV19|TRBJ2-1
TGTGCCAGTAGTATTGACAGGGGCGGTGAGCAGTTCTTC
CASSIDRGGEQFF
>NA|NA|TRBV15|TRBJ1-4
TGTGCCACCAGCTTGGGTAGGGAGACCGAAAAACTGTTTTTT
CATSLGRETEKLFF
>TRBD2|NA|TRBV2|TRBJ2-5
TGTGCCAGTTCCTACCTTGGGGGGGAAGAGACCCAGTACTTC
CASSYLGGEETQYF
>TRBD2|NA|TRBV19|TRBJ2-7
TGTGCCAGTAGTATCGGGGGGACGATAACAGAGCAGTACTTC
CASSIGGTITEQYF
>TRBD1|NA|TRBV5-4|TRBJ1-2
TGTGCCAGCAGCTTGGCCGACAGGGTTATCTATGGCTACACCTTC
CASSLADRVIYGYTF
>NA|NA|TRBV3-1/TRBV3-2|TRBJ2-5
TGTGCCAGCAGCCAACGGGAGACCCAGTACTTC
CASSQRETQYF
>TRBD1|NA|TRBV11-1|TRBJ1-6
TGTGCCAGCAGCCGACAGGGCAATTCACCCCTCCACTTT
CASSRQGNSPLHF
>NA|NA|TRBV9|TRBJ2-7
TGTGCCAGCAGCAAAGGGACCGGGAATTGGGAGCAGTACTTC
CASSKGTGNWEQYF
>NA|NA|TRBV11-2|TRBJ1-5
TGTGCCAGCAGCCTTGGGGTTAGCAATCAGCCCCAGCATTTT
CASSLGVSNQPQHF
>NA|NA|TRBV27|TRBJ1-1
TGTGCCAGCAGTTTAATTTCCAGGGGAGCCTTAAACACTGAAGCTTTCTTT
CASSLISRGALNTEAFF
>NA|NA|TRBV5-4|TRBJ2-5
TGTGCCAGCGGATCGGGGCCTCAAGAGACCCAGTACTTC
CASGSGPQETQYF
>TRBD1|NA|TRBV7-3|TRBJ1-5
TGTGCCAGCAGGGGACAGGGGGCACGACAGCCCCAGCATTTT
CASRGQGARQPQHF
>NA|once|TRBV7-2|TRBJ1-1
TGTGCCAGCAGCCGGGGGGGATACACTGAAGCTTTCTTT
CASSRGGYTEAFF
>NA|NA|TRBV10-3|TRBJ1-5
TGTGCCATCAGTGAGGCAGGCAACAATCAGCCCCAGCATTTT
CAISEAGNNQPQHF
>NA|NA|TRBV29-1|TRBJ1-2
TGCAGCGTTAAGGGGACGCCCTTTGACTATGGCTACACCTTC
CSVKGTPFDYGYTF
>NA|NA|TRBV2|TRBJ2-4
TGTGCCAGCAGTGAAACCAGGGGTATTCAGTACTTC
CASSETRGIQYF
>NA|NA|TRBV30|TRBJ2-3
TGTGCCTGGAGTAGAACAGGGAATACGCAGTATTTT
CAWSRTGNTQYF
>TRBD1|NA|TRBV9|TRBJ2-7
TGTGCCAGCAGCGTATTCGGGACAGGGGCCTACGAGCAGTACTTC
CASSVFGTGAYEQYF
>NA|NA|TRBV6-2/TRBV6-3|TRBJ1-2
TGTGCCAGCAGTTACGTCTCCAGAAACTATGGCTACACCTTC
CASSYVSRNYGYTF
>TRBD2|NA|TRBV28|TRBJ2-3
TGTGCCAGCTCCGGGACTAGCGGGAGGTGGAGCACAGATACGCAGTATTTT
CASSGTSGRWSTDTQYF
>NA|NA|TRBV19|TRBJ1-5
TGTGCCAGTAGTATAAGGGGTGGGCAACAGCCCCAGCATTTT
CASSIRGGQQPQHF
>NA|NA|TRBV19|TRBJ1-2
TGTGCCAGTAGTTCTGAACGGCACCAAAACTATGGCTACACCTTC
CASSSERHQNYGYTF
>NA|NA|TRBV18|TRBJ1-3
TGTGCCAGCTCACCACCGGGACAAACTGGAAACACCATATATTTT
CASSPPGQTGNTIYF
>NA|NA|TRBV2|TRBJ2-5
TGTGCCAGCAGTGTGGGCAAGATCCAAGAGACCCAGTACTTC
CASSVGKIQETQYF
>TRBD1|NA|TRBV6-5|TRBJ1-1
TGTGCCAGCAGTTATTCAGGGACAGGAAACACTGAAGCTTTCTTT
CASSYSGTGNTEAFF
>NA|NA|TRBV12-3/TRBV12-4|TRBJ2-7
TGTGCCAGCAGTCCCCAGGGGGGGGAGCAGTACTTC
CASSPQGGEQYF
>TRBD1|NA|TRBV7-8|TRBJ1-6
TGTGCCAGCAGCTTTCAGGGGGCGGGGGTCACTAATTCACCCCTCCACTTT
CASSFQGAGVTNSPLHF
>TRBD1|NA|TRBV9|TRBJ1-2
TGTGCCAGCAGCGTGGACAGGGGTCACGGAGCCGGTGGCTACACCTTC
CASSVDRGHGAGGYTF
>NA|NA|TRBV3-1/TRBV3-2|TRBJ1-4
TGTGCCAGCAGCCCTTGGACAGTTAATGAAAAACTGTTTTTT
CASSPWTVNEKLFF
>NA|once|TRBV7-3|TRBJ2-1
TGTGCCAGCAGCTTAACCGGGACGTTACCAGACAATGAGCAGTTCTTC
CASSLTGTLPDNEQFF
>TRBD2|NA|TRBV10-3|TRBJ2-7
TGTGCCACGCTAGGGCTAGCGGGAGTCGAGCAGTACTTC
CATLGLAGVEQYF
>NA|NA|TRBV7-9|TRBJ1-2
TGTGCCAGCAGCTTAGGATTGGACGGCTACACCTTC
CASSLGLDGYTF
>NA|NA|TRBV11-2|TRBJ2-1
TGTGCCAGCAGCTTTATGGTTGAGCAGTTCTTC
CASSFMVEQFF
>TRBD1|few|TRBV7-3|TRBJ1-1
TGTGCCAGCGCAAGGACAGGGGGAATGAACACTGAAGCTTTCTTT
CASARTGGMNTEAFF
>TRBD1|NA|TRBV7-8|TRBJ2-7
TGTGCCAGCAGCCGCCGACAGGGGGGTTACGAGCAGTACTTC
CASSRRQGGYEQYF
>NA|NA|TRBV3-1/TRBV3-2|TRBJ1-1
TGTGCCAGCAGCCCCCGCGCAGGGGAAACTTTCTTT
CASSPRAGETFF
>NA|NA|TRBV5-5|TRBJ1-1
TGTGCCAGCAGCTTGGTCAACAAGAGGAACACTGAAGCTTTCTTT
CASSLVNKRNTEAFF
>NA|few|TRBV2|TRBJ2-7
TGTGCCAGCAGTCACAGAACCTCTATGGACGAGCAGTACTTC
CASSHRTSMDEQYF
>NA|few|TRBV6-5|TRBJ1-6
TGTGCCAGCAGGGACACAGGGAATTCACCCCTCCACTTT
CASRDTGNSPLHF
>TRBD2|NA|TRBV6-2/TRBV6-3|TRBJ2-1
TGTGCCAGCAGTTATAGGGCGGGAGAGACCTACAATGAGCAGTTCTTC
CASSYRAGETYNEQFF
>NA|NA|TRBV7-2|TRBJ2-3
TGTGCCAGCAGCTTAGCCCATGTTGGCACAGATACGCAGTATTTT
CASSLAHVGTDTQYF
>NA|NA|TRBV7-3|TRBJ2-3
TGTGCCAGCAGCTCGCTAGAGGACCCTGGAGATACGCAGTATTTT
CASSSLEDPGDTQYF
>TRBD1|NA|TRBV3-1/TRBV3-2|TRBJ2-7
TGTGCCAGCAGCCAAGAGTGGACAGGGGGTTCCTACGAGCAGTACTTC
CASSQEWTGGSYEQYF
>NA|NA|TRBV27|TRBJ1-2
TGTGCCAGCAGTTTAACGGACAGCTATGGCTACACCTTC
CASSLTDSYGYTF
>NA|NA|TRBV29-1|TRBJ2-7
TGCAGCGTTGAAGATGAGCGATACGAGCAGTACTTC
CSVEDERYEQYF
>NA|NA|TRBV9|TRBJ1-1
TGCGCCAGCAGCGTAGAGCCAAAACTGAACACTGAAGCTTTCTTT
CASSVEPKLNTEAFF